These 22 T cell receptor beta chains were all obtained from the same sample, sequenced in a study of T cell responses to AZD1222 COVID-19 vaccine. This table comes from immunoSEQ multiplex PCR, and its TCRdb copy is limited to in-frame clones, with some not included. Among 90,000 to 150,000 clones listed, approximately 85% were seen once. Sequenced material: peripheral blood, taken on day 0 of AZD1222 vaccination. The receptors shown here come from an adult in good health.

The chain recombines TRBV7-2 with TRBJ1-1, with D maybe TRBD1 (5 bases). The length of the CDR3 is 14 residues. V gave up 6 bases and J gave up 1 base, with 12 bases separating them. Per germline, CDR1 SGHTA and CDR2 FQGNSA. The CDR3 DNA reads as TGTGCCAGCAGTTCCATGGGGCGGAACACTGAAGCTTTCTTT. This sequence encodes CASSSMGRNTEAFF.

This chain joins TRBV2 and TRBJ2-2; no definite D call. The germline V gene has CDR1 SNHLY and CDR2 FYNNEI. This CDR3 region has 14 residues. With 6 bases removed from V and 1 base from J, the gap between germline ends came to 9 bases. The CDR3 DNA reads TGTGCCAGCAGGGATTACAAGAACACCGGGGAGCTGTTTTTT. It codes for CASRDYKNTGELFF.

CDR3 DNA sequence: TGTGCCAGCAGCTTTGGACAGAATCTGAACACCGGGGAGCTGTTTTTT. Its protein product is CASSFGQNLNTGELFF. This sequence joins TRBV7-2 and TRBJ2-2, with D perhaps matching TRBD1 (6 bases). V dropped 3 bases and J dropped 1 base, with 12 bases sitting between them. CDR3 size: 16 residues. Germline V lookup: CDR1 SGHTA, CDR2 FQGNSA.

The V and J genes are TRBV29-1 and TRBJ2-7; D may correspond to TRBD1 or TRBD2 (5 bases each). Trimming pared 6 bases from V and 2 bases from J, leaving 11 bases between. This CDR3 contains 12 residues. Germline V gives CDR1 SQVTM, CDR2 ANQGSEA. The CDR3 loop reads CSVVMGPYEQYF. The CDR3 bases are TGCAGCGTGGTTATGGGACCCTACGAGCAGTACTTC.

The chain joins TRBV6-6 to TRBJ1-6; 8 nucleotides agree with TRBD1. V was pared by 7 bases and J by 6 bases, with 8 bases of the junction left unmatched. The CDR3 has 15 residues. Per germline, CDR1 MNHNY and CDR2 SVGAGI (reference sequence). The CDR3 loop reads CASNPDRGSNSPLHF. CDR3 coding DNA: TGTGCCAGCAACCCCGACAGGGGAAGTAATTCACCCCTCCACTTT.

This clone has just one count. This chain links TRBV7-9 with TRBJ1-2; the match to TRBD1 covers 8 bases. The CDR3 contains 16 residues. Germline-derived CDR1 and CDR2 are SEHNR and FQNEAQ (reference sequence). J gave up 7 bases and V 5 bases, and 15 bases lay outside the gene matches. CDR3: CASSTTATDRVGGYTF. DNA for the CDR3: TGTGCCAGCAGCACCACCGCAACGGACAGGGTGGGTGGCTACACCTTC. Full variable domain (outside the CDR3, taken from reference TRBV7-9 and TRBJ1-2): DTGVSQNPRHKITKRGQNVTFRCDPISEHNRLYWYRQTLGQGPEFLTYFQNEAQLEKSRLLSDRFSAERPKGSFSTLEIQRTEQGDSAMYLCASSTTATDRVGGYTFGSGTRLTVV.

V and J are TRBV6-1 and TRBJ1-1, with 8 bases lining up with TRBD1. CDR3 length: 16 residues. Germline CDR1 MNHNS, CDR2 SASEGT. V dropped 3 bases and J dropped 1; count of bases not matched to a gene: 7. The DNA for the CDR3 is TGTGCCAGCAGTGATCAGAACAGGGGGAGGAACACTGAAGCTTTCTTT. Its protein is CASSDQNRGRNTEAFF.

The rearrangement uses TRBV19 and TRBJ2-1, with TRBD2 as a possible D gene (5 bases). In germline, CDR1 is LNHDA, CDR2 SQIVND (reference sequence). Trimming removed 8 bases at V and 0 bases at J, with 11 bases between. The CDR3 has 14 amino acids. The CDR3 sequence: CASQPTSSYNEQFF. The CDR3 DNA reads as TGTGCCAGTCAGCCAACTAGCTCCTACAATGAGCAGTTCTTC.

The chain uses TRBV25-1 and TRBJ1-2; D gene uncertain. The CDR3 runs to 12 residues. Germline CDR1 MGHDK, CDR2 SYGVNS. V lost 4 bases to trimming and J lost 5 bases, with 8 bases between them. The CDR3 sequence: CASSASGYGYTF. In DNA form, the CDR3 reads TGTGCCAGCAGTGCGTCCGGATATGGCTACACCTTC.

The DNA for the CDR3 is TGTGCCAGTCGGGGACAGGGGGCCTATGGCTACACCTTC. Translation: CASRGQGAYGYTF. The rearrangement links TRBV19 to TRBJ1-2; TRBD1 aligns across 12 bases. Losses at the gene ends were 8 bases for V and 4 bases for J; bases not matched to a gene: 2. The CDR3 is 13 residues long. Germline CDR1 reads LNHDA; CDR2 reads SQIVND (reference sequence).

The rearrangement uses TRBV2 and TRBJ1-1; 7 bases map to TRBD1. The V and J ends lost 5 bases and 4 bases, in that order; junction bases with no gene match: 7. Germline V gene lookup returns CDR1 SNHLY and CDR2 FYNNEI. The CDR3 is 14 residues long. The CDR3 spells CASSRGQRGTEAFF. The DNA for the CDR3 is TGTGCCAGCAGTAGGGGGCAGAGGGGCACTGAAGCTTTCTTT.

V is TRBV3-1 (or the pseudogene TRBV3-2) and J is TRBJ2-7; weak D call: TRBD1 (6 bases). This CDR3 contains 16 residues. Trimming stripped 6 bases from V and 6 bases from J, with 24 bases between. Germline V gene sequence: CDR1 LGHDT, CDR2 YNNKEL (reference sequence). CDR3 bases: TGTGCCAGCAGAGTACGAAGGCACAGGGCGGTATGCGAGCAGTACTTC. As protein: CASRVRRHRAVCEQYF.

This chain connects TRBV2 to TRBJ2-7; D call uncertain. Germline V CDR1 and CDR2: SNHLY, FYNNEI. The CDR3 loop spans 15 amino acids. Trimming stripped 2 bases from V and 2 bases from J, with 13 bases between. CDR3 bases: TGTGCCAGCAGTGAAAATACGGTCGGTACCTACGAGCAGTACTTC. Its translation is CASSENTVGTYEQYF.

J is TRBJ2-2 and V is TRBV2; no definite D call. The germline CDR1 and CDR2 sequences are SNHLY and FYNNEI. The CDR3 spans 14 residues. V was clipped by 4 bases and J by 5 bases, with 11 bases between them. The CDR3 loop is CASSVKAITGELFF. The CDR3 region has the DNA TGTGCCAGCAGTGTCAAGGCCATTACCGGGGAGCTGTTTTTT.

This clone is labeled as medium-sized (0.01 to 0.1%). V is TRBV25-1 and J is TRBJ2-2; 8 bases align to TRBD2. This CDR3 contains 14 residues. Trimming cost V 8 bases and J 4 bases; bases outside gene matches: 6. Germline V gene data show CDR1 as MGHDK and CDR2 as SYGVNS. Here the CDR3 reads CASRTAGGTGELFF. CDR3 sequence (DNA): TGTGCCAGCCGTACCGCGGGGGGCACCGGGGAGCTGTTTTTT.

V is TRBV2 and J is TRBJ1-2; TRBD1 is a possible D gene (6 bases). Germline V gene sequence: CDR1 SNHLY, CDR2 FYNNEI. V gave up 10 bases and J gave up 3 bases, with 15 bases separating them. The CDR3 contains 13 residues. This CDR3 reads CATRRDTDYGYTF. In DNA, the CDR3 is TGTGCCACTCGACGGGACACCGACTATGGCTACACCTTC.

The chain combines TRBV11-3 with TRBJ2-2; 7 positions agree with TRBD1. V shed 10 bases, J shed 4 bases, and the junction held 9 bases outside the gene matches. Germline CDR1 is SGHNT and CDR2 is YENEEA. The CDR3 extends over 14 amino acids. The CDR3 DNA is TGTGCCATCGTGACAGGGACGGGCACCGGGGAGCTGTTTTTT. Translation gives CAIVTGTGTGELFF.

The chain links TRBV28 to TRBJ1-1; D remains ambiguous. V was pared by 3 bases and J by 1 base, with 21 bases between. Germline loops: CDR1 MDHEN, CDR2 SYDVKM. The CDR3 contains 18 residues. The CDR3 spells CASSFPRGEGLRNTEAFF. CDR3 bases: TGTGCCAGCAGTTTTCCCCGTGGTGAAGGGTTGAGGAACACTGAAGCTTTCTTT.

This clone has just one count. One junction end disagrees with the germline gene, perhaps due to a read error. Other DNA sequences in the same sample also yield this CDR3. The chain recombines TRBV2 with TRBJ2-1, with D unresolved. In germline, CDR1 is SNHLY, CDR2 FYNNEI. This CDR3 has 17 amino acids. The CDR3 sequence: CASSEALVGFSYNEQFF. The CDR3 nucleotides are TGTGCCAGCAGTGAAGCGCTCGTCGGGTTTTCCTACAATGAGCAATTCTTC.

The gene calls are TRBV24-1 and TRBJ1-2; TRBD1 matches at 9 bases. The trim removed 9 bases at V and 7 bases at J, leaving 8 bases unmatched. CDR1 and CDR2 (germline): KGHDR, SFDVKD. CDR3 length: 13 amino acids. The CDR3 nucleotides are TGTGCCACCTGGGACAGGGCCTTGCCTGGCTACACCTTC. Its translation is CATWDRALPGYTF.

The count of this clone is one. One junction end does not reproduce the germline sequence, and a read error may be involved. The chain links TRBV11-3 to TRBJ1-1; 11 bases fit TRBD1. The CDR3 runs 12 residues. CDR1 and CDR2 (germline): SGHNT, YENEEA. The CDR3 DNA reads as TGTGCCAGCAGCTCCGGACAGGGGGCCAACGAATTT. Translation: CASSSGQGANEF. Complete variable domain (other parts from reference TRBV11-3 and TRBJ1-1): EAGVVQSPRYKIIEKKQPVAFWCNPISGHNTLYWYLQNLGQGPELLIRYENEEAVDDSQLPKDRFSAERLKGVDSTLKIQPAELGDSAVYLCASSSGQGANEFGQGTRLTVV.

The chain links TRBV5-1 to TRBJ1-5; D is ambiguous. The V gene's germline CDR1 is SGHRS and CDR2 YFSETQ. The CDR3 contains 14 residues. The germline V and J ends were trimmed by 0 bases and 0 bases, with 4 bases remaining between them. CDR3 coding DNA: TGCGCCAGCAGCTTGGGTTCTAGCAATCAGCCCCAGCATTTT. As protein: CASSLGSSNQPQHF.